The 13 T cell receptor beta chains in this list originate from one sample, sequenced in a study of cytomegalovirus exposure and HLA in healthy donors. Primers included in the PCR were 60 Vbeta and 13 Jbeta primers. The repertoire was sequenced with immunoSEQ multiplex PCR; TCRdb's copy has only in-frame clones and lacks some. The table lists more than 90,000 clones, around 81% of them singletons. The specimen sequenced was PBMCs. These receptors were taken from a man aged 30 to 45 in good health and CMV-seronegative.

The chain is built from TRBV27 and TRBJ2-3; 10 positions match TRBD1. The CDR3 runs to 17 residues. The J segment lost 4 bases and the V segment lost 0 bases, leaving 7 bases of the junction unmatched. Germline values: CDR1 MNHEY, CDR2 SMNVEV (reference sequence). This chain's CDR3 is CASSLSGQGWSPDTQYF. CDR3 in DNA: TGTGCCAGCAGTTTATCGGGACAGGGGTGGAGCCCAGATACGCAGTATTTT.

This clone turned up a few times. The chain carries TRBV7-8 and TRBJ2-1, with 12 bases aligning to TRBD2. The V gene end was trimmed by 1 base and the J gene end by 9 bases; junction bases not matched to a gene: 7. The CDR3 length is 16 residues. Per germline, CDR1 SGHVS and CDR2 FQNEAQ. In DNA, the CDR3 is TGTGCCAGCAGCTTAGGAGCTAGCGGGGGGGCAGGTGAGCAGTTCTTC. Residues: CASSLGASGGAGEQFF.

This chain links TRBV6-1 with TRBJ2-3; 9 nucleotides agree with TRBD2. The CDR3 is 16 residues long. The V segment lost 1 base and the J segment 5 bases; nucleotides outside the gene matches: 7. Germline CDR1 is MNHNS and CDR2 is SASEGT. The CDR3 spells CASSEEAGGPGDTQYF. As DNA, the CDR3 is TGTGCCAGCAGTGAAGAGGCGGGGGGGCCGGGAGATACGCAGTATTTT.

The chain carries TRBV6-5 and TRBJ1-6; D gene ambiguous. The CDR3 consists of 16 residues. V was cut by 0 bases and J by 7 bases, with 13 bases left in between. Germline loops: CDR1 MNHEY, CDR2 SVGAGI. The DNA for the CDR3 is TGTGCCAGCAGTTACTCGGGCCCAGATCCAAATTCACCCCTCCACTTT. It is translated as CASSYSGPDPNSPLHF.

Only a few counts were recorded for this clone. The chain couples TRBV5-1 to TRBJ1-1; TRBD1 is a possible D gene (5 bases). V was pared by 4 bases and J by 3 bases, with 10 bases between. The CDR3 runs to 13 residues. Germline CDR1 reads SGHRS; CDR2 reads YFSETQ. For the CDR3, the DNA is TGCGCCAGCAGCCAGGGAGGGGACACTGAAGCTTTCTTT. It codes for CASSQGGDTEAFF. The variable domain in full, completed from reference TRBV5-1 and TRBJ1-1, reads KAGVTQTPRYLIKTRGQQVTLSCSPISGHRSVSWYQQTPGQGLQFLFEYFSETQRNKGNFPGRFSGRQFSNSRSEMNVSTLELGDSALYLCASSQGGDTEAFFGQGTRLTVV.

The V gene is TRBV7-8, the J gene TRBJ2-1, with D possibly being TRBD2 (6 bases). Germline CDR1 SGHVS, CDR2 FQNEAQ. V dropped 4 bases and J dropped 4 bases, with 17 bases sitting between them. The CDR3 runs 16 residues. As DNA, the CDR3 is TGTGCCAGCAGCTCTCCCGGGCTAGCGTATTACAATGAGCAGTTCTTC. Protein sequence: CASSSPGLAYYNEQFF.

V is TRBV6-6 and J is TRBJ2-3, with D unresolved. Trimming took off 3 bases at V and 6 bases at J, with 4 bases between the two ends. Per germline, CDR1 MNHNY and CDR2 SVGAGI (reference sequence). CDR3 length: 11 residues. The CDR3 reads CASSYRDTQYF. CDR3 DNA sequence: TGTGCCAGCAGTTATCGGGATACGCAGTATTTT.

This clone came up a few times. The chain uses TRBV14 and TRBJ1-2, with TRBD1 as a possible D gene (6 bases). The germline V gene has CDR1 SGHDN and CDR2 FVKESK. The CDR3 has 17 amino acids. V was clipped by 3 bases and J by 0 bases, with 17 bases between them. CDR3 region: CASSHGTGPEANYGYTF. The CDR3 DNA follows: TGTGCCAGCAGCCATGGAACAGGGCCCGAAGCTAACTATGGCTACACCTTC.

This clone was seen just once. The J gene is TRBJ2-5, the V gene TRBV7-6; TRBD1 matches 9 bases. Looked up from germline, CDR1 is SGHVS and CDR2 is FNYEAQ. The CDR3 contains 14 residues. J lost 5 bases, V lost 5 bases, and 6 bases had no gene match. The CDR3 region has the DNA TGTGCCAGCAGCATGGGACAGGGTTGGGAGACCCAGTACTTC. Translated, it gives CASSMGQGWETQYF. The full variable domain, completed using reference TRBV7-6 and TRBJ2-5, is GAGVSQSPRYKVTKRGQDVALRCDPISGHVSLYWYRQALGQGPEFLTYFNYEAQQDKSGLPNDRFSAERPEGSISTLTIQRTEQRDSAMYRCASSMGQGWETQYFGPGTRLLVL.

The chain joins TRBV5-5 to TRBJ2-7, with D possibly being TRBD2 (6 bases). Germline loops: CDR1 SGHKS, CDR2 YYEKEE (reference sequence). CDR3 size: 15 residues. Trimming left V 0 bases short and J 0 bases short, with 10 bases between. The CDR3 DNA follows: TGTGCCAGCAGCTTGGCTGTGACTAGCTCCTACGAGCAGTACGTC. Its protein product is CASSLAVTSSYEQYV.

This sequence joins TRBV5-5 and TRBJ2-3; TRBD1 might be the D (6 bases). Trimming pared 2 bases from V and 2 bases from J, leaving 12 bases between. Germline lookup yields CDR1 SGHKS and CDR2 YYEKEE (reference sequence). The CDR3 runs 15 residues. The CDR3 DNA sequence: TGTGCCAGCAGCTTTCCCAGGGGATACACAGATACGCAGTATTTT. Amino acids: CASSFPRGYTDTQYF.

The genes are TRBV13 and TRBJ2-5; 10 nucleotides align to TRBD1. The V gene's germline CDR1 is PRHDT and CDR2 FYEKMQ (reference sequence). V shed 4 bases and J 4 bases; nucleotides not matched to a gene: 3. The CDR3 extends over 14 amino acids. The CDR3 spells CASSSTGGRETQYF. Written as DNA, the CDR3 is TGTGCCAGCAGCTCGACAGGGGGCCGAGAGACCCAGTACTTC.

To note about this clone: The same CDR3 can be traced to other DNA sequences in this sample. This chain connects TRBV5-1 to TRBJ2-3; 9 bases agree with TRBD2. The ends lost 1 base at V and 0 bases at J; junction bases unmatched: 3. Germline CDR1 is SGHRS and CDR2 is YFSETQ. CDR3 length: 16 amino acids. CDR3 in amino acids: CASSLRLAGSTDTQYF. The DNA of the CDR3 is TGCGCCAGCAGCTTGAGGCTAGCGGGGAGCACAGATACGCAGTATTTT.